The 2 T cell receptor beta chains reported below all come from one sample, sequenced in a study of persistence of HIV-infected CD4 T cells. These receptors have no identified antigens. Stimulation used 9 to 10 ug/mL lysate from CMV-infected fibroblasts. CD40L-negative CD69-negative CD45RO-high memory CD4+ T cells were sorted as populations depleted of antigen-responding cells. This was the immunoSEQ version 4 assay in survey mode. Sequencing was performed with immunoSEQ multiplex PCR; in TCRdb, only in-frame clones are kept and a portion is missing. The sample carries 25,000 to 30,000 clones, over 65% recorded once. Sequenced here: CD4+ T cells sorted from PBMCs after approximately 19-hour stimulation, sampled from a patient who received antiretroviral therapy. These receptors originate from an adult woman with HIV who was CMV-seropositive.

The chain is built from TRBV12-5 and TRBJ1-6; 8 nucleotides align to TRBD1. Germline V gives CDR1 LGHNT, CDR2 FRNRAP. Losses at the gene ends were 5 bases for V and 10 bases for J; bases not matched to a gene: 7. This CDR3 is 14 amino acids long. CDR3 loop: CASGRTGRGSPLHF. DNA of the CDR3: TGTGCTAGTGGTAGGACAGGGAGAGGATCACCCCTCCACTTT.

The rearrangement uses TRBV19 and TRBJ1-3; 10 positions agree with TRBD1. Per germline, CDR1 LNHDA and CDR2 SQIVND (reference sequence). J lost 4 bases, V lost 7 bases, and 10 bases had no gene match. The CDR3 covers 16 residues. The chain's CDR3 is CASNHPGQGKGNTIYF. The CDR3 bases are TGTGCCAGTAACCACCCGGGACAGGGGAAAGGAAACACCATATATTTT.